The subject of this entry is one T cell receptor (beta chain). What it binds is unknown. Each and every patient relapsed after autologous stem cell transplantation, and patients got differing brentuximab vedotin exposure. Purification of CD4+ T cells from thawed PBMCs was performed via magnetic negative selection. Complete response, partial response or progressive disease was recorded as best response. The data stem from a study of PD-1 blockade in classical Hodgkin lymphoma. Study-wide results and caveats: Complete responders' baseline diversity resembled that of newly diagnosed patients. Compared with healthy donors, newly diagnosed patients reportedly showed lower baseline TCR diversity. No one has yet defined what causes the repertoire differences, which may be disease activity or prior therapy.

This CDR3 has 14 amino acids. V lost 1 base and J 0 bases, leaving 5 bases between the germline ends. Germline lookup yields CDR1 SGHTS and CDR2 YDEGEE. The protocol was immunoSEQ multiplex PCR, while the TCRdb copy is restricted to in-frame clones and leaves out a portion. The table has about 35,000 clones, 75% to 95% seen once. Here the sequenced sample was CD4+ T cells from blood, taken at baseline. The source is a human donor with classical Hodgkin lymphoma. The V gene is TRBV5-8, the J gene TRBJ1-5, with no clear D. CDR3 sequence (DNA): TGTGCCAGCAGCTTGTCACTTAGCAATCAGCCCCAGCATTTT. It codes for CASSLSLSNQPQHF.